This T cell receptor beta chain was recovered during a study of T cell changes during pregnancy in multiple sclerosis. The ends were cut back, 4 bases at V and 4 bases at J, with 20 bases in the middle. Germline CDR1 SGDLS, CDR2 YYNGEE. The CDR3 has 16 residues. TCRdb's copy holds only in-frame clones and misses some; the assay was immunoSEQ multiplex PCR. The sample lists about 20,000 clones, less than 90% seen once, with around 7% in the top ten. The starting material was CD8+ T cells from peripheral blood mononuclear cells, obtained in the third trimester of pregnancy. This receptor was obtained from a female donor in good health, enrolled as a control in a pregnancy study. V usage is TRBV9 and J usage is TRBJ1-1, with D possibly TRBD1 on 6 matching bases. CDR3 residues: CASSNPGHGTGTEAFF. In nucleotides, the CDR3 is TGTGCCAGCAGCAACCCGGGACACGGGACCGGCACTGAAGCTTTCTTT.